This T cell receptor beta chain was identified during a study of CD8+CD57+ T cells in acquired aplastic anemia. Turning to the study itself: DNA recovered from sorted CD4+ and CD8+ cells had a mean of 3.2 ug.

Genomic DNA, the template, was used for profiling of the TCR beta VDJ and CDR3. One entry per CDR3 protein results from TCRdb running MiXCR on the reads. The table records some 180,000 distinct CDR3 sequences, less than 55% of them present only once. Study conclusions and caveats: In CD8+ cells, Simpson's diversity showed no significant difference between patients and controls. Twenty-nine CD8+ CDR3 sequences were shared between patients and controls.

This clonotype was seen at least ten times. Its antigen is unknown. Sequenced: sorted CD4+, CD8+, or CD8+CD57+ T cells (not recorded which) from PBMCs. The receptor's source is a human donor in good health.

CDR3 in amino acids: CASSYSRGTEAFF. For the CDR3, the DNA is TGTGCCAGCAGTTACTCGCGGGGTACTGAAGCTTTCTTT. This chain links TRBV6-2 or TRBV6-3 with TRBJ1-1; D unclear. Germline CDR1 and CDR2: MNHEY and SVGEGT. This CDR3 is built from 13 residues. Deletions cut 0 bases from V and 5 bases from J, with 7 bases between.